One and the same sample provided the 32 T cell receptor beta chains below, sequenced in a study of blood T cell repertoires in COVID-19. Repertoires were generated with immunoSEQ multiplex PCR, while TCRdb's copy carries only in-frame clones and drops some. The table shows 200,000 to 250,000 clones, with roughly four fifths occurring only once. Specimen: peripheral blood. The origin of the receptors is a woman younger than 30 with acute or convalescent COVID-19.

The rearrangement links TRBV28 to TRBJ1-1; D gene ambiguous. The CDR3 loop spans 14 amino acids. Germline V lookup: CDR1 MDHEN, CDR2 SYDVKM. V dropped 3 bases and J dropped 4 bases, with 12 bases sitting between them. CDR3 sequence: CASSLEGRVTEAFF. The CDR3 bases are TGTGCCAGCAGTTTGGAGGGTCGGGTCACTGAAGCTTTCTTT.

The chain joins TRBV16 to TRBJ2-5, with TRBD1 matching 11 bases. With V trimmed by 8 bases and J by 3 bases, 8 bases remained unmatched. The CDR3 is 15 residues long. Germline CDR1 and CDR2: KGHSY and FQNENV. As DNA, the CDR3 is TGTGCCAGCCGCCCAAGGACAGGGGGCGAAGAGACCCAGTACTTC. Amino acids: CASRPRTGGEETQYF.

V is TRBV7-8 and J is TRBJ2-1; 9 nucleotides align to TRBD2. The CDR3 loop spans 15 amino acids. The germline gives CDR1 SGHVS, CDR2 FQNEAQ. V dropped 4 bases and J dropped 6; count of bases not matched to a gene: 7. The CDR3 loop reads CASSYRGRARNEQFF. The CDR3 region has the DNA TGTGCCAGCAGCTATCGCGGGAGGGCCCGCAATGAGCAGTTCTTC.

This chain uses TRBV4-1 with TRBJ2-7; 9 nucleotides agree with TRBD2. This CDR3 is built from 17 residues. CDR1 and CDR2 (germline): MGHRA, YSYEKL. J was trimmed by 2 bases and V by 1 base; bases with no gene match: 9. The CDR3 bases are TGCGCCAGCAGCCAAGGTACCCTAGCGGGATCAGCCTACGAGCAGTACTTC. This gives the protein CASSQGTLAGSAYEQYF.

The rearrangement links TRBV19 to TRBJ2-2; D unclear. Looked up from germline, CDR1 is LNHDA and CDR2 is SQIVND (reference sequence). V was trimmed by 1 base and J by 5 bases, leaving 8 bases between them. The CDR3 length is 14 residues. The CDR3 coding sequence is TGTGCCAGTAGTATAGTTGGAGAAACCGGGGAGCTGTTTTTT. Translating gives CASSIVGETGELFF.

This clone has only a few counts. V and J are TRBV19 and TRBJ2-7; 8 bases line up with TRBD1. The germline gives CDR1 LNHDA, CDR2 SQIVND (reference sequence). This CDR3 is built from 14 residues. Trimming removed 4 bases from V and 3 bases from J; junction bases left unmatched: 5. DNA for the CDR3: TGTGCCAGTAGTAACAGGGGGGCAGTCTACGAGCAGTACTTC. Translation gives CASSNRGAVYEQYF.

A single count supports this clone. The chain joins TRBV10-2 to TRBJ2-7; D gene ambiguous. The germline V gene encodes CDR1 WSHSY and CDR2 SAAADI. V was trimmed by 5 bases and J by 3 bases, leaving 8 bases between them. This CDR3 is 12 amino acids long. In DNA form, the CDR3 reads TGCGCCAGCAGTTTGCCCGGCTACGAGCAGTACTTC. Translating it yields CASSLPGYEQYF.

CDR3 protein: CAWSLSTDTQYF. CDR3 coding DNA: TGTGCCTGGAGTCTCAGCACAGATACGCAGTATTTT. This chain joins TRBV30 and TRBJ2-3; D gene unclear. Per germline, CDR1 GTSNPN and CDR2 SVGIG (reference sequence). The CDR3 is made up of 12 amino acids. V was cut by 2 bases and J by 0 bases, with 3 bases left in between.

The chain couples TRBV6-6 to TRBJ1-2; TRBD1 agrees at 7 bases. The germline V gene has CDR1 MNHNY and CDR2 SVGAGI (reference sequence). V dropped 6 bases and J dropped 8; count of bases not matched to a gene: 6. This CDR3 is built from 12 residues. DNA of the CDR3: TGTGCCAGCAGCAGACAGGGAGAAGGCTACACCTTC. The encoded protein is CASSRQGEGYTF.

This clone was seen more than once but under ten times. Here the CDR3 reads CSASVGDRATDTQYF. The CDR3 DNA follows: TGCAGTGCTAGTGTTGGGGACAGGGCCACAGATACGCAGTATTTT. The rearrangement links TRBV20-1 to TRBJ2-3; TRBD1 aligns across 9 bases. The germline gives CDR1 DFQATT, CDR2 SNEGSKA (reference sequence). Germline trimming cut 3 bases from V and 2 bases from J; bases unmatched to any gene: 6. This CDR3 spans 15 amino acids.

The chain employs TRBV27 and TRBJ2-7; TRBD1 might be the D (6 bases). Trimming stripped 6 bases from V and 0 bases from J, with 12 bases between. Germline V lookup: CDR1 MNHEY, CDR2 SMNVEV (reference sequence). The CDR3 sequence is 14 residues long. CDR3 protein: CASRPGHSSYEQYF. The CDR3 DNA is TGTGCCAGCAGACCGGGACATTCCTCCTACGAGCAGTACTTC.

The chain combines TRBV5-1 with TRBJ2-5; tentatively, D is TRBD1 (5 bases). CDR1 is SGHRS and CDR2 is YFSETQ in the germline V gene. The CDR3 consists of 17 residues. The V end lost 4 bases, the J end lost 1 base, and 20 bases lay between the germline ends. CDR3 DNA sequence: TGCGCCAGCAGCCATGGGGCAAATGGGCAATTCCAAGAGACCCAGTACTTC. Translation gives CASSHGANGQFQETQYF.

The gene calls are TRBV19 and TRBJ2-2, with 8 bases fitting TRBD1. CDR1 and CDR2 (germline): LNHDA, SQIVND (reference sequence). The CDR3 has 16 residues. The CDR3 region has the DNA TGTGCAACCGTAGGGTTCGGACAGGGGAACACCGGGGAGCTGTTTTTT. It specifies CATVGFGQGNTGELFF.

The J gene is TRBJ2-6, the V gene TRBV18, with D perhaps TRBD2 (6 bases). Looked up from germline, CDR1 is KGHSH and CDR2 is LQKENI. V was clipped by 5 bases and J by 2 bases, with 19 bases between them. The CDR3 loop spans 18 amino acids. CDR3 nucleotide sequence: TGTGCCAGCTCAACCGCCAGGGAGGAGGTGGCTGGGGCCAACGTCCTGACTTTC. This sequence encodes CASSTAREEVAGANVLTF.

DNA of the CDR3: TGCGCCAGCAGCCCCGCACAGGGAGATTCACCCCTCCACTTT. Translation gives CASSPAQGDSPLHF. The rearrangement uses TRBV4-1 and TRBJ1-6, with TRBD1 as a possible D gene (6 bases). Trimming took 4 bases from V and 8 from J, leaving 12 bases between them. The germline gives CDR1 MGHRA, CDR2 YSYEKL. The CDR3 consists of 14 residues.

V is TRBV14 and J is TRBJ1-2; 8 nucleotides line up with TRBD1. Trimming at V came to 4 bases and at J to 8 bases, leaving 21 bases not matched to a gene. CDR1 and CDR2 (germline): SGHDN, FVKESK. The CDR3 is 18 amino acids. CDR3 protein: CASSLPGGPGQGSLGYTF. The CDR3 DNA sequence: TGTGCCAGCAGCCTCCCAGGGGGGCCCGGACAGGGATCGTTGGGCTACACCTTC.

This clone was counted a single time. The CDR3, as DNA: TGTGCCAGCAGCTTCAGGTTTGGCACAGATACGCAGTATTTT. It codes for CASSFRFGTDTQYF. This rearrangement joins TRBV7-8 to TRBJ2-3; D is ambiguous. CDR3 length: 14 amino acids. The V end was cut by 3 bases, the J end by 1 base, with 8 bases between. Germline CDR1 SGHVS, CDR2 FQNEAQ.

The V gene is TRBV19, the J gene TRBJ2-7; TRBD2 matches at 7 bases. J lost 7 bases, V lost 5 bases, and 17 bases had no gene match. In germline, CDR1 is LNHDA, CDR2 SQIVND (reference sequence). The CDR3 length is 16 residues. In DNA, the CDR3 is TGTGCCAGTAGTCCCCGAACCGGGACTATAACCGGGGAGCAGTACTTC. Its protein is CASSPRTGTITGEQYF.

This chain joins TRBV7-8 and TRBJ2-2, with 12 positions matching TRBD2. CDR1 SGHVS and CDR2 FQNEAQ come from the germline V gene. The CDR3 runs to 18 residues. Trimming at V came to 4 bases and at J to 1 base, leaving 7 bases not matched to a gene. CDR3 residues: CASSYRTSGALNTGELFF. The CDR3 coding sequence is TGTGCCAGCAGCTACCGGACTAGCGGGGCACTGAACACCGGGGAGCTGTTTTTT.

The CDR3, as DNA: TGTGCCAGTAGTCGGATTACGCGCCAGGGGTTGGTCAATGGCTACACCTTC. This gives the protein CASSRITRQGLVNGYTF. The chain is built from TRBV19 and TRBJ1-2, with D maybe TRBD1 (6 bases). V was trimmed by 5 bases and J by 6 bases, leaving 25 bases between them. CDR3 size: 17 residues. CDR1 is LNHDA, CDR2 SQIVND, per germline (reference sequence).

The rearrangement joins TRBV4-3 to TRBJ1-5, with 9 bases lining up with TRBD1. Looked up from germline, CDR1 is LGHNA and CDR2 is YSLEER. V was pared by 0 bases and J by 6 bases, with 6 bases of the junction left unmatched. This CDR3 has 16 amino acids. CDR3 sequence: CASSQDEGQGSQPQHF. DNA of the CDR3: TGCGCCAGCAGCCAAGATGAGGGACAGGGCAGTCAGCCCCAGCATTTT.

This chain uses TRBV19 with TRBJ1-3; possible D gene TRBD1, 6 bases. The CDR3 spans 13 residues. The V end was cut by 10 bases, the J end by 0 bases, with 10 bases between. CDR1 and CDR2 (germline): LNHDA, SQIVND (reference sequence). CDR3 loop: CATRGASGNTIYF. The CDR3 nucleotides are TGTGCCACCCGGGGGGCCTCTGGAAACACCATATATTTT.

The rearrangement joins TRBV2 to TRBJ2-1, with 12 nucleotides matching TRBD2. The germline V gene encodes CDR1 SNHLY and CDR2 FYNNEI. This CDR3 spans 18 amino acids. V dropped 10 bases and J dropped 0; count of bases not matched to a gene: 13. The CDR3 loop reads CATLRLAGESYSYNEQFF. In DNA, the CDR3 is TGTGCCACCTTGAGACTAGCGGGAGAGTCCTACTCCTACAATGAGCAGTTCTTC. Using reference TRBV2 and TRBJ2-1 for the parts outside the CDR3, the full variable domain is EPEVTQTPSHQVTQMGQEVILRCVPISNHLYFYWYRQILGQKVEFLVSFYNNEISEKSEIFDDQFSVERPDGSNFTLKIRSTKLEDSAMYFCATLRLAGESYSYNEQFFGPGTRLTVL.

The V gene is TRBV4-3, the J gene TRBJ2-5; 13 bases match TRBD2. CDR3 length: 19 residues. Looked up from germline, CDR1 is LGHNA and CDR2 is YSLEER. Losses at the gene ends were 1 base for V and 1 base for J; bases not matched to a gene: 9. CDR3 sequence reads: CASSQGSRGLAGFQETQYF. The CDR3 coding sequence is TGCGCCAGCAGCCAAGGTTCCCGGGGACTAGCGGGGTTCCAAGAGACCCAGTACTTC.

This clone was observed many times. Other DNA sequences in the same sample also yield this CDR3. The chain carries TRBV9 and TRBJ2-2, with TRBD1 identical over 7 bases. V lost 2 bases, J lost 1 base, and 2 bases stayed unmatched. The CDR3 runs 15 residues. The germline V gene encodes CDR1 SGDLS and CDR2 YYNGEE. The CDR3 spells CASSVDRLNTGELFF. CDR3 nucleotides: TGTGCCAGCAGCGTGGACAGGTTGAACACCGGGGAGCTGTTTTTT.

CDR3 DNA sequence: TGCGCCAGCAGCTTCGGGCAGGGGCCTTACTATGGCTACACCTTC. Translation: CASSFGQGPYYGYTF. This chain uses TRBV5-1 with TRBJ1-2, with D possibly being TRBD1 (6 bases). The V gene's germline CDR1 is SGHRS and CDR2 YFSETQ. This CDR3 spans 15 amino acids. V gave up 2 bases and J gave up 3 bases, with 14 bases separating them.

This clone was seen a single time. The J gene is TRBJ2-2, the V gene TRBV23-1; D call uncertain. TRBV23-1 falls under the ORF class, with uncertain function. The CDR3 is 17 residues long. Trimming stripped 0 bases from V and 0 bases from J, with 11 bases between. The CDR3 protein is CASSQSGQVANTGELFF. Here the CDR3 DNA reads TGCGCCAGCAGTCAATCTGGCCAGGTCGCGAACACCGGGGAGCTGTTTTTT.

V gene TRBV24-1 combines with J gene TRBJ2-1; 12 bases fit TRBD2. Per the germline V gene, CDR1 is KGHDR and CDR2 is SFDVKD. The CDR3 spans 17 residues. V lost 0 bases to trimming and J lost 6 bases; unmatched junction nucleotides: 5. The CDR3 DNA is TGTGCCACCAGTGATTTGGCTAGCGGGAGGGGAGGCAATGAGCAGTTCTTC. It encodes CATSDLASGRGGNEQFF.

The V and J genes are TRBV12-3 or TRBV12-4 and TRBJ1-6, with D possibly TRBD1 on 5 matching bases. V was shortened by 6 bases and J by 9 bases, with 9 bases between the two germline ends. The CDR3 extends over 12 amino acids. CDR3 nucleotides: TGTGCCAGCAGGGGGGGTTTTTCACCCCTCCACTTT. Its protein is CASRGGFSPLHF.

V and J are TRBV6-2 or TRBV6-3 and TRBJ1-1, with 7 bases fitting TRBD1. The CDR3 length is 17 residues. J was trimmed by 0 bases and V by 1 base; bases with no gene match: 8. CDR1 and CDR2 from the germline V gene are MNHEY and SVGEGT. The CDR3 region is CASSYWLTGAMNTEAFF. CDR3 nucleotides: TGTGCCAGCAGTTACTGGCTAACAGGGGCGATGAACACTGAAGCTTTCTTT.

The chain uses TRBV3-1 (or the pseudogene TRBV3-2) and TRBJ2-1, with 8 bases aligning to TRBD1. The V gene end was trimmed by 6 bases and the J gene end by 6 bases; junction bases not matched to a gene: 7. CDR1 and CDR2 from the germline V gene are LGHDT and YNNKEL (reference sequence). The CDR3 is 14 amino acids. The CDR3 bases are TGTGCCAGCAGTAGACAGGGGATCAGCAATGAGCAGTTCTTC. Translation: CASSRQGISNEQFF.

The chain carries TRBV10-3 and TRBJ2-4; 7 nucleotides match TRBD2. The CDR3 extends over 15 amino acids. V was pared by 8 bases and J by 4 bases, with 11 bases of the junction left unmatched. Germline V gene sequence: CDR1 ENHRY, CDR2 SYGVKD. CDR3 in DNA: TGTGCCATCCCAAGGTCTGGGGAGGGGAAAAACATTCAGTACTTC. Amino acid sequence: CAIPRSGEGKNIQYF.